This T cell receptor beta chain came from a study of shared clonotypes between healthy human individuals. Study background: CD4 naive and memory got three plates each, CD8 naive two, CD8 memory one.

About 200 ng DNA, 30,000 to 35,000 T cell genomes, went into each sorted-subset replicate PCR. Method: immunoSEQ multiplex PCR; TCRdb's copy keeps in-frame clones and lacks some. Here the sample spans 2 million to 2.5 million clones, almost 96% being singletons. The CDR3 consists of 14 residues. The germline gives CDR1 SGHRS, CDR2 YFSETQ. Trimming stripped 3 bases from V and 3 bases from J, with 12 bases between. The clonotype originates from a man younger than 35 in good health. The chain joins TRBV5-1 to TRBJ1-1; D is perhaps TRBD1 (6 bases). The sequenced material came from naive CD4+ T cells sorted from blood. Sample subset: CD45RA+ positively selected. CDR3 DNA sequence: TGCGCCAGCAGCTCCGCAGGGGCGCACACTGAAGCTTTCTTT. Translating gives CASSSAGAHTEAFF.